These 30 T cell receptor beta chains share one sample of origin, sequenced in a study of T cells in Graves' hyperthyroidism and ophthalmopathy. What was amplified from RNA transcripts were TCR beta CDR3 regions. HTBI primers were employed in a first-round RT-PCR of the TCR CDR3. TCRdb redid the calling of the multiplex PCR reads with MiXCR, one entry per CDR3 protein. The profile shows more than 650,000 distinct CDR3 sequences, around 15% of them singletons. The sample was blood. These TCRs come from a woman aged 18-30 years with Graves' hyperthyroidism.

This clonotype was detected ten times or more. The J gene is TRBJ1-2, the V gene TRBV30; 7 nucleotides match TRBD1. Germline V gene data show CDR1 as GTSNPN and CDR2 as SVGIG (reference sequence). The CDR3 sequence is 13 residues long. V shed 4 bases, J shed 2 bases, and the junction held 4 bases outside the gene matches. Written as DNA, the CDR3 is TGTGCCTGGATGGGGACAGAAAACTATGGCTACACCTTC. Translating gives CAWMGTENYGYTF.

This clonotype showed up just a few times. The chain has TRBV6-2 or TRBV6-3 and TRBJ2-7; D uncertain. CDR1 and CDR2 from the germline V gene are MNHEY and SVGEGT. This CDR3 is 16 amino acids long. V was trimmed by 2 bases and J by 7 bases, leaving 21 bases between them. CDR3 nucleotides: TGTGCCAGCAGTTACGCACAGAGCGCCGTTTCCCTGGAGCAGTACTTC. Translated: CASSYAQSAVSLEQYF.

This clonotype was counted many times. This chain joins TRBV15 and TRBJ2-3; D possibly corresponds to TRBD2 (6 bases). CDR1 is LNHNV, CDR2 YYDKDF, per germline (reference sequence). V gave up 1 base and J gave up 2 bases, with 16 bases separating them. This CDR3 has 17 residues. CDR3: CATSRANTAGDTDTQYF. The CDR3 coding sequence is TGTGCCACCAGCAGAGCTAACACAGCGGGTGACACAGATACGCAGTATTTT.

This clonotype showed up just a few times. The CDR3 loop is CASSLDERAGETQYF. CDR3 DNA sequence: TGTGCCAGCAGTTTGGACGAGAGGGCGGGGGAGACCCAGTACTTC. This chain links TRBV28 with TRBJ2-5; TRBD2 might be the D (6 bases). Germline lookup yields CDR1 MDHEN and CDR2 SYDVKM. The V end was cut by 3 bases, the J end by 5 bases, with 16 bases between. The CDR3 contains 15 residues.

This clonotype was counted at least ten times. The rearrangement links TRBV4-1 to TRBJ1-1, with 10 bases lining up with TRBD1. CDR3 length: 15 residues. V was clipped by 5 bases and J by 10 bases; unmatched bases: 13. The germline gives CDR1 MGHRA, CDR2 YSYEKL. In DNA, the CDR3 is TGCGCCAGCAGCAGACAGGGGGCGCCGAGTGTAGCAGCTTTCTTT. Translated, it gives CASSRQGAPSVAAFF.

This chain links TRBV14 with TRBJ1-2; D gene unclear. CDR1 and CDR2 (germline): SGHDN, FVKESK. V was clipped by 4 bases and J by 9 bases, with 15 bases between them. The CDR3 length is 13 residues. The CDR3 reads CASSPWGARSYTF. The CDR3 DNA reads TGTGCCAGCAGCCCCTGGGGAGCGCGGAGCTACACCTTC. Based on the CDR3 plus reference TRBV14 and TRBJ1-2, the full variable domain is EAGVTQFPSHSVIEKGQTVTLRCDPISGHDNLYWYRRVMGKEIKFLLHFVKESKQDESGMPNNRFLAERTGGTYSTLKVQPAELEDSGVYFCASSPWGARSYTFGSGTRLTVV.

This clonotype was detected only a few times. The rearrangement uses TRBV24-1 and TRBJ2-7; D not resolved. Trimming removed 4 bases from V and 3 bases from J, with 6 bases in between. The CDR3 is 12 residues long. Looked up from germline, CDR1 is KGHDR and CDR2 is SFDVKD. The CDR3 here is CATSDAGYEQYF. The CDR3 nucleotides read TGTGCCACCAGTGACGCCGGCTACGAGCAGTACTTC.

This clonotype was recorded many times. The chain carries TRBV28 and TRBJ1-5; 7 bases map to TRBD1. Germline V CDR1 and CDR2: MDHEN, SYDVKM. J gave up 6 bases and V 6 bases, and 5 bases lay outside the gene matches. The CDR3 is 13 residues long. The CDR3 DNA reads TGTGCCAGCAGGGCTACAGGGGTTCAGCCCCAGCATTTT. Translation gives CASRATGVQPQHF.

This clonotype was found many times. As DNA, the CDR3 is TGTGCCAGCAGTTCGGGACTTGACTACGAGCAGTACTTC. This encodes CASSSGLDYEQYF. The V gene is TRBV6-2 or TRBV6-3, the J gene TRBJ2-7; D is perhaps TRBD2 (6 bases). The CDR3 spans 13 residues. Trimming pared 4 bases from V and 3 bases from J, leaving 10 bases between. The germline gives CDR1 MNHEY, CDR2 SVGEGT.

This clonotype was found many times. The CDR3 bases are TGTGCCAGCTCCCGCACAACACCAGGCACTGAAGCTTTCTTT. It codes for CASSRTTPGTEAFF. The rearrangement uses TRBV18 and TRBJ1-1; D remains unclear. The germline gives CDR1 KGHSH, CDR2 LQKENI. V lost 6 bases, J lost 4 bases, and 15 bases lay in between. CDR3 length: 14 residues.

In its sample, this clonotype was seen many times. The chain recombines TRBV6-1 with TRBJ1-2, with D perhaps TRBD1 (5 bases). Germline lookup yields CDR1 MNHNS and CDR2 SASEGT. This CDR3 comprises 13 residues. V lost 5 bases and J 1 base, leaving 8 bases between the germline ends. CDR3 nucleotide sequence: TGTGCCAGCAGTTTCGACAGTAACTATGGCTACACCTTC. This encodes CASSFDSNYGYTF.

This clonotype has a count of ten or more. The J gene is TRBJ1-1, the V gene TRBV30; a weak D match, TRBD1 (6 bases). The CDR3 has 16 residues. V was cut by 0 bases and J by 1 base, with 15 bases left in between. The germline CDR1 and CDR2 sequences are GTSNPN and SVGIG (reference sequence). The CDR3 nucleotides are TGTGCCTGGAGTGTCCGAGTCACGGACAGGAACACTGAAGCTTTCTTT. It is translated as CAWSVRVTDRNTEAFF.

This clonotype has just a few counts. The rearrangement uses TRBV28 and TRBJ2-7; the D call may be TRBD1 or TRBD2 (6 bases each). With 9 bases removed from V and 2 bases from J, the gap between germline ends came to 17 bases. CDR1 is MDHEN and CDR2 is SYDVKM in the germline V gene. CDR3 length: 14 amino acids. CDR3 DNA sequence: TGTGCCAGTGAACCTGGGGGGCAGACCTACGAGCAGTACTTC. Translation: CASEPGGQTYEQYF. The full variable domain, completed using reference TRBV28 and TRBJ2-7, is DVKVTQSSRYLVKRTGEKVFLECVQDMDHENMFWYRQDPGLGLRLIYFSYDVKMKEKGDIPEGYSVSREKKERFSLILESASTNQTSMYLCASEPGGQTYEQYFGPGTRLTVT.

This clonotype was counted a few times. Written as DNA, the CDR3 is TGTGCCAGCAGCTTGACCATAGCGGGAGCGGTTTACAATGAGCAGTTCTTC. It codes for CASSLTIAGAVYNEQFF. V usage is TRBV7-9 and J usage is TRBJ2-1; TRBD2 matches at 9 bases. In germline, CDR1 is SEHNR, CDR2 FQNEAQ (reference sequence). With 3 bases clipped from V and 4 bases from J, the junction kept 10 bases outside the gene matches. This CDR3 is built from 17 residues.

The rearrangement links TRBV20-1 to TRBJ1-6; weak D call: TRBD1 (5 bases). Trimming cost V 6 bases and J 9 bases, with 15 bases left between them. CDR1 DFQATT and CDR2 SNEGSKA come from the germline V gene (reference sequence). The CDR3 runs 13 residues. The CDR3 sequence: CSARPGLRSPLHF. DNA for the CDR3: TGCAGTGCCCGACCGGGGCTTCGTTCACCCCTCCACTTT.

The rearrangement joins TRBV4-1 to TRBJ2-2; D could derive from TRBD1 or TRBD2 (5 bases each). Germline loops: CDR1 MGHRA, CDR2 YSYEKL. Trimming took 4 bases from V and 10 from J, leaving 13 bases between them. CDR3 length: 13 amino acids. CDR3 sequence reads: CASSRARGKELFF. In DNA, the CDR3 is TGCGCCAGCAGCCGAGCGAGGGGAAAGGAGCTGTTTTTT.

This clonotype has ten or more counts. V gene TRBV7-9 combines with J gene TRBJ2-7; 11 bases are shared with TRBD2. This CDR3 region has 14 residues. V lost 2 bases, J lost 5 bases, and 2 bases stayed unmatched. Germline V gene data show CDR1 as SEHNR and CDR2 as FQNEAQ (reference sequence). CDR3: CASSLTSGSNEQYF. CDR3 DNA sequence: TGTGCCAGCAGCTTAACTAGCGGGAGCAACGAGCAGTACTTC.

This clonotype was detected a few times. This CDR3 reads CDPTEAFF. CDR3 DNA sequence: TGTGACCCCACTGAAGCTTTCTTT. The rearrangement links TRBV6-1 to TRBJ1-1; D not certain. Germline CDR1 MNHNS, CDR2 SASEGT. The CDR3 spans 8 residues.

This clonotype was counted at least ten times. This chain links TRBV6-1 with TRBJ2-1; D is ambiguous. Per the germline V gene, CDR1 is MNHNS and CDR2 is SASEGT. The CDR3 totals 16 residues. V was trimmed by 3 bases and J by 2 bases, leaving 14 bases between them. The CDR3 DNA sequence: TGTGCCAGCAGTGATGTAGTAGGAGATCCCTACAATGAGCAGTTCTTC. Encoded protein: CASSDVVGDPYNEQFF.

V and J are TRBV7-3 and TRBJ2-4; D is possibly TRBD2 (7 bases). Germline-derived CDR1 and CDR2 are SGHTA and FQGTGA. Trimming removed 5 bases at V and 2 bases at J, with 16 bases between. The CDR3 has 16 amino acids. The CDR3 DNA is TGTGCCAGCAGCCCCGGCTGGGGGGGCCCCAAAAACATTCAGTACTTC. Translation gives CASSPGWGGPKNIQYF.

In its sample, this clonotype was seen many times. The gene calls are TRBV7-8 and TRBJ2-2; D may be TRBD1 (7 bases). V gave up 5 bases and J gave up 5 bases, with 15 bases separating them. This CDR3 has 15 residues. Per the germline V gene, CDR1 is SGHVS and CDR2 is FQNEAQ. In DNA form, the CDR3 reads TGTGCCAGCAGCGATCACAGGGGAGGAACCGGGGAGCTGTTTTTT. Amino acids: CASSDHRGGTGELFF.

This clonotype came up many times. The chain couples TRBV6-1 to TRBJ2-2; D ambiguous. V was shortened by 7 bases and J by 6 bases, with 12 bases between the two germline ends. This CDR3 contains 13 residues. CDR1 and CDR2 from the germline V gene are MNHNS and SASEGT. The CDR3 is CASTGVVPGELFF. CDR3 nucleotides: TGTGCCAGCACTGGAGTTGTTCCCGGGGAGCTGTTTTTT.

V is TRBV7-6 and J is TRBJ2-1; D gene unclear. V lost 3 bases and J lost 6, with 12 bases in between. This CDR3 region has 14 residues. Germline CDR1 reads SGHVS; CDR2 reads FNYEAQ. For the CDR3, the DNA is TGTGCCAGCAGCTTGACACTACTTCTCAATGAGCAGTTCTTC. Its translation is CASSLTLLLNEQFF.

The chain couples TRBV19 to TRBJ1-5; the match to TRBD1 covers 9 bases. V lost 5 bases to trimming and J lost 3 bases; unmatched junction nucleotides: 8. Looked up from germline, CDR1 is LNHDA and CDR2 is SQIVND (reference sequence). The CDR3 is 16 residues long. The CDR3 coding sequence is TGTGCCAGTAGTCCCCCGGGACAGGGCCTCAATCAGCCCCAGCATTTT. Translating it yields CASSPPGQGLNQPQHF. The full variable domain, with the rest looked up from reference TRBV19 and TRBJ1-5, is DGGITQSPKYLFRKEGQNVTLSCEQNLNHDAMYWYRQDPGQGLRLIYYSQIVNDFQKGDIAEGYSVSREKKESFPLTVTSAQKNPTAFYLCASSPPGQGLNQPQHFGDGTRLSIL.

At least ten counts were recorded for this clonotype. The gene calls are TRBV7-2 and TRBJ2-1; D not certain. Germline values: CDR1 SGHTA, CDR2 FQGNSA. Deletions cut 5 bases from V and 5 bases from J, with 13 bases between. CDR3 length equals 14 residues. The CDR3 nucleotides are TGTGCCAGCAGCCCTGGACGAGGAGACAATGAGCAGTTCTTC. Its translation: CASSPGRGDNEQFF.

The sample holds many counts of this clonotype. The V and J genes are TRBV6-1 and TRBJ2-2, with 7 positions matching TRBD2. J gave up 7 bases and V 4 bases, and 9 bases lay outside the gene matches. CDR1 and CDR2 (germline): MNHNS, SASEGT. This CDR3 has 15 residues. The CDR3 region is CASSGGGAWVGELFF. The CDR3 DNA is TGTGCCAGCAGTGGGGGGGGAGCGTGGGTCGGGGAGCTGTTTTTT.

This clonotype was observed a handful of times. The gene calls are TRBV6-6 and TRBJ1-2; D unresolved. CDR1 and CDR2 (germline): MNHNY, SVGAGI (reference sequence). This CDR3 contains 18 residues. Deletions cut 0 bases from V and 7 bases from J, with 24 bases between. CDR3 in DNA: TGTGCCAGCAGTTACTCGGGAGGTGTAGGGCACCTCGGAAGTGGCTACACCTTC. Its protein product is CASSYSGGVGHLGSGYTF.

This chain joins TRBV6-2 or TRBV6-3 and TRBJ1-5, with D unresolved. The CDR3 covers 13 residues. Trimming removed 6 bases at V and 5 bases at J, with 11 bases between. Per germline, CDR1 MNHEY and CDR2 SVGEGT. Here the CDR3 reads CASSHRSHQPQHF. The DNA for the CDR3 is TGTGCCAGCAGCCATAGGTCACATCAGCCCCAGCATTTT.

The chain combines TRBV20-1 with TRBJ1-3; D uncertain. The CDR3 contains 13 residues. V lost 0 bases and J lost 4, with 7 bases in between. The germline CDR1 and CDR2 sequences are DFQATT and SNEGSKA (reference sequence). Written as DNA, the CDR3 is TGCAGTGCTAGAGAAGCGGGAGGAAACACCATATATTTT. Translation gives CSAREAGGNTIYF.

This clonotype was seen a few times. CDR3 amino acids: CASSFGTGPYNYGYTF. DNA for the CDR3: TGTGCCAGCAGTTTCGGGACAGGACCTTATAACTATGGCTACACCTTC. The V call is TRBV27, the J call TRBJ1-2; 8 positions match TRBD1. J lost 1 base, V lost 3 bases, and 7 bases had no gene match. The CDR3 spans 16 residues. From germline, CDR1 is MNHEY and CDR2 SMNVEV (reference sequence).